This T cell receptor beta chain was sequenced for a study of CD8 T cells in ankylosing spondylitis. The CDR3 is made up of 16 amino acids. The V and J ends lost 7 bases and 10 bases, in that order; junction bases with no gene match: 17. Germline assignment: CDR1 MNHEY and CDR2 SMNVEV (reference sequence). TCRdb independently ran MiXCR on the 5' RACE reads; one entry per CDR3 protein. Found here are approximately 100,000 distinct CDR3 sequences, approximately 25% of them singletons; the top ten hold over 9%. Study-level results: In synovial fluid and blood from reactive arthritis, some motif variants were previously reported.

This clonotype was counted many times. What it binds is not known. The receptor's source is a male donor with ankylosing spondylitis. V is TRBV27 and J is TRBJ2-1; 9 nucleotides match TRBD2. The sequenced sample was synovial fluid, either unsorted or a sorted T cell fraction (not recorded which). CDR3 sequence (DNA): TGTGCCAGCAACCCTTTAGCGGGAGACGGGCAAAGGGAGCAGTTCTTC. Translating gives CASNPLAGDGQREQFF.